Each of the 31 T cell receptor beta chains below was sequenced from the same sample in a study of blood T cells in healthy people across ages. Alongside a J-beta primer mix, a sample-barcoded 5' primer served in a second PCR lasting about 6 to 12 cycles. TCRdb re-analysed the 5' RACE reads in MiXCR, keeping a single row per CDR3 protein. The sample lists under 800,000 distinct CDR3 sequences; about 40% were seen once. The sample taken for sequencing was blood. The source of these receptors is a woman aged 55 to 70 in good health.

This clonotype was seen a handful of times. The J gene is TRBJ2-7, the V gene TRBV6-5, with 7 nucleotides matching TRBD1. Germline V gives CDR1 MNHEY, CDR2 SVGAGI. The V segment lost 0 bases and the J segment 7 bases; nucleotides outside the gene matches: 9. This CDR3 spans 15 amino acids. The CDR3: CASSYSGTDPREQYF. The CDR3 region has the DNA TGTGCCAGCAGTTACTCGGGGACAGACCCTAGAGAGCAGTACTTC.

This clonotype was counted once. Compared with germline, one end of the junction differs, possibly owing to a read error. The rearrangement uses TRBV20-1 and TRBJ2-3; 10 bases agree with TRBD1. CDR3 length: 15 residues. Germline assignment: CDR1 DFQATT and CDR2 SNEGSKA (reference sequence). Here the CDR3 DNA reads TGCAGTGTACGACCGGGACAGGGGCTTGGAGATACGCGGTATTTT. This codes for CSVRPGQGLGDTRYF.

This clonotype occurred a few times. The chain recombines TRBV20-1 with TRBJ2-6; TRBD1 matches 10 bases. J lost 4 bases, V lost 5 bases, and 8 bases had no gene match. There are 16 residues in the CDR3. The germline gives CDR1 DFQATT, CDR2 SNEGSKA (reference sequence). CDR3 residues: CSAAGQGKSGANVLTF. The CDR3 bases are TGCAGTGCTGCGGGACAGGGGAAATCCGGGGCCAACGTCCTGACTTTC.

The chain uses TRBV4-1 and TRBJ1-5, with TRBD1 as a possible D gene (5 bases). The CDR3 spans 16 residues. Trimming left V 0 bases short and J 9 bases short, with 18 bases between. Looked up from germline, CDR1 is MGHRA and CDR2 is YSYEKL. The CDR3: CASSQDAGDRRLPQHF. CDR3 in DNA: TGCGCCAGCAGCCAAGATGCGGGGGACCGCCGACTGCCCCAGCATTTT.

This clonotype was counted only a few times. The chain combines TRBV7-3 with TRBJ1-6, with 7 bases identical to TRBD1. Germline lookup yields CDR1 SGHTA and CDR2 FQGTGA. The CDR3 loop spans 14 amino acids. V dropped 5 bases and J dropped 8; count of bases not matched to a gene: 6. The chain's CDR3 is CASSEGQLHSPLHF. CDR3 bases: TGTGCCAGCAGCGAGGGACAGCTCCATTCACCCCTCCACTTT.

The chain couples TRBV20-1 to TRBJ2-5, with D tentatively TRBD1 (6 bases). V was trimmed by 1 base and J by 11 bases, leaving 23 bases between them. Germline loops: CDR1 DFQATT, CDR2 SNEGSKA (reference sequence). The CDR3 consists of 15 residues. CDR3 protein: CSARAGTREYNEQYF. DNA of the CDR3: TGCAGTGCTAGAGCCGGGACAAGGGAATACAATGAGCAGTACTTC.

V gene TRBV18 combines with J gene TRBJ2-6; D is perhaps TRBD1 or TRBD2 (5 bases each). The germline V and J ends were trimmed by 3 bases and 2 bases, with 14 bases remaining between them. The CDR3 spans 17 residues. The V gene's germline CDR1 is KGHSH and CDR2 LQKENI. The CDR3 DNA reads TGTGCCAGCTCACCCGAAAGAGGGGACGCTGGGGCCAACGTCCTGACTTTC. It is translated as CASSPERGDAGANVLTF.

V is TRBV6-6 and J is TRBJ1-5; TRBD1 is a possible D gene (5 bases). Trimming stripped 6 bases from V and 0 bases from J, with 9 bases between. The CDR3 consists of 14 residues. Germline loops: CDR1 MNHNY, CDR2 SVGAGI (reference sequence). The chain's CDR3 is CASSPDNSNQPQHF. CDR3 nucleotide sequence: TGTGCCAGCAGCCCGGACAATAGCAATCAGCCCCAGCATTTT.

The genes are TRBV2 and TRBJ2-7, with 14 nucleotides matching TRBD2. Germline V gives CDR1 SNHLY, CDR2 FYNNEI. The CDR3 extends over 15 amino acids. V was clipped by 5 bases and J by 5 bases; unmatched bases: 5. The DNA for the CDR3 is TGTGCCAGCAGTCAGACTAGCGGGGGGGCCAACGAGCAGTACTTC. This translates into CASSQTSGGANEQYF. The full variable domain, its missing parts supplied by reference TRBV2 and TRBJ2-7, is EPEVTQTPSHQVTQMGQEVILRCVPISNHLYFYWYRQILGQKVEFLVSFYNNEISEKSEIFDDQFSVERPDGSNFTLKIRSTKLEDSAMYFCASSQTSGGANEQYFGPGTRLTVT.

The chain has TRBV3-1 and TRBJ2-1; D gene uncertain. Trimming pared 3 bases from V and 9 bases from J, leaving 6 bases between. The CDR3 length is 11 residues. CDR1 is LGHDT, CDR2 YNNKEL, per germline (reference sequence). CDR3: CASSQASEQFF. The CDR3 DNA sequence: TGTGCCAGCAGCCAGGCGTCTGAGCAGTTCTTC.

The J gene is TRBJ2-1, the V gene TRBV7-9; 10 bases line up with TRBD1. The closer fit of TRBJ2-7 to the DNA end suggests the J call may be wrong. CDR1 is SEHNR, CDR2 FQNEAQ, per germline (reference sequence). This CDR3 comprises 15 residues. The CDR3 protein is CASSLGTGDYNEQYF. DNA for the CDR3: TGTGCCAGCAGCTTGGGGACAGGGGACTACAATGAGCAGTACTTC.

The chain carries TRBV5-1 and TRBJ2-3; tentatively, D is TRBD1 or TRBD2 (7 bases each). Trimming took 4 bases from V and 5 from J, leaving 20 bases between them. The length of the CDR3 is 16 residues. Germline V gene sequence: CDR1 SGHRS, CDR2 YFSETQ. DNA of the CDR3: TGCGCCAGCAGCCAAAGGGAGGGGGCGCTGGAAGATACGCAGTATTTT. Its translation is CASSQREGALEDTQYF.

This clonotype was seen a handful of times. In DNA, the CDR3 is TGCGCCAGCAGCGGGCAGCCCCAGCATTTT. Translation gives CASSGQPQHF. The V gene is TRBV5-1, the J gene TRBJ1-5; D is undetermined. The CDR3 extends over 10 amino acids. Trimming removed 4 bases from V and 7 bases from J, with 3 bases in between. Germline V gene data show CDR1 as SGHRS and CDR2 as YFSETQ.

The chain combines TRBV20-1 with TRBJ2-7, with 10 nucleotides matching TRBD2. Germline assignment: CDR1 DFQATT and CDR2 SNEGSKA (reference sequence). The ends lost 3 bases at V and 5 bases at J; junction bases unmatched: 7. This CDR3 region has 14 residues. The CDR3 region is CSASSGSGRNEQYF. DNA of the CDR3: TGCAGTGCTAGTTCAGGTAGCGGGAGGAACGAGCAGTACTTC.

The chain combines TRBV6-5 with TRBJ2-5; D is unclear. Deletions cut 6 bases from V and 4 bases from J, with 15 bases between. CDR1 MNHEY and CDR2 SVGAGI come from the germline V gene. This CDR3 contains 14 residues. The CDR3 loop is CASRTDWAGETQYF. The CDR3 DNA is TGTGCCAGCAGAACAGACTGGGCTGGAGAGACCCAGTACTTC.

In regard to this clonotype: A read error may account for a junction end that differs from germline. The chain recombines TRBV5-1 with TRBJ1-1; possible D gene TRBD1, 6 bases. CDR1 is SGHRS and CDR2 is YFSETQ in the germline V gene. This CDR3 is 14 amino acids long. This chain's CDR3 is CASSPEGVDTVAFF. CDR3 DNA: TGCGCCAGCAGCCCTGAGGGGGTGGACACTGTAGCTTTCTTT.

This clonotype was observed a handful of times. The genes are TRBV7-3 and TRBJ2-1; D may be TRBD1 (5 bases). The germline V gene has CDR1 SGHTA and CDR2 FQGTGA. CDR3 length equals 14 residues. V dropped 2 bases and J dropped 10 bases, with 15 bases sitting between them. DNA of the CDR3: TGTGCCAGCAGCTTACTGCCCTCGTCAGGGGAGCAGTTCTTC. It encodes CASSLLPSSGEQFF.

This clonotype was counted ten times or more. V usage is TRBV6-5 and J usage is TRBJ2-3; TRBD1 aligns across 11 bases. The J segment lost 3 bases and the V segment lost 4 bases, leaving 3 bases of the junction unmatched. CDR3 length equals 15 residues. Germline loops: CDR1 MNHEY, CDR2 SVGAGI. The CDR3 bases are TGTGCCAGCAGTTCCGGGACAGGGGGAACAGATACGCAGTATTTT. It yields the protein CASSSGTGGTDTQYF.

This clonotype has a count of ten or more. V is TRBV5-1 and J is TRBJ2-7, with D unresolved. V lost 4 bases to trimming and J lost 3 bases, with 14 bases between them. The germline CDR1 and CDR2 sequences are SGHRS and YFSETQ. This CDR3 is 14 amino acids long. This chain's CDR3 is CASSPDTSNYEQYF. The DNA for the CDR3 is TGCGCCAGCAGCCCCGACACCTCTAACTACGAGCAGTACTTC.

The chain combines TRBV3-1 with TRBJ2-1; 7 positions agree with TRBD2. The V gene end was trimmed by 0 bases and the J gene end by 5 bases; junction bases not matched to a gene: 4. Germline V gene lookup returns CDR1 LGHDT and CDR2 YNNKEL (reference sequence). The CDR3 consists of 15 residues. The CDR3 protein is CASSQDSGLNNEQFF. In DNA form, the CDR3 reads TGTGCCAGCAGCCAAGATTCGGGACTAAACAATGAGCAGTTCTTC.

This clonotype was observed a handful of times. The V gene is TRBV4-3, the J gene TRBJ2-1; D is ambiguous. Deletions cut 4 bases from V and 0 bases from J, with 16 bases between. Germline V CDR1 and CDR2: LGHNA, YSLEER. The CDR3 totals 17 residues. Written as DNA, the CDR3 is TGCGCCAGCAGCCCTACTCCTCTAACGAACTCCTACAATGAGCAGTTCTTC. It yields the protein CASSPTPLTNSYNEQFF.

This clonotype showed up just once. The rearrangement joins TRBV4-3 to TRBJ2-1, with 7 bases fitting TRBD1. Trimming removed 1 base from V and 8 bases from J; junction bases left unmatched: 17. Germline V lookup: CDR1 LGHNA, CDR2 YSLEER. CDR3 size: 18 residues. The CDR3 bases are TGCGCCAGCAGCCAAGCAGTAGGGGGCGTCCCTGAGAGCGATGAGCAGTTCTTC. This codes for CASSQAVGGVPESDEQFF.

The V gene is TRBV11-2, the J gene TRBJ2-7; TRBD2 agrees at 8 bases. CDR1 is SGHAT and CDR2 is FQNNGV in the germline V gene. This CDR3 is built from 17 residues. After removal of 6 bases from V and 1 base from J, the junction contained 14 bases not matched to a gene. CDR3 DNA sequence: TGTGCCAGCAGACCACCCTGGGTCAGCGGGAGTTCCTACGAGCAGTACTTC. It codes for CASRPPWVSGSSYEQYF.

The sample holds a few counts of this clonotype. The V and J genes are TRBV5-6 and TRBJ1-5; 7 bases line up with TRBD1. V lost 0 bases and J lost 6; bases outside the gene matches: 6. The CDR3 spans 15 residues. Germline V gene data show CDR1 as SGHDT and CDR2 as YYEEEE. CDR3 protein: CASSLAGTAGQPQHF. Here the CDR3 DNA reads TGTGCCAGCAGCTTGGCGGGGACAGCGGGTCAGCCCCAGCATTTT.

This chain links TRBV30 with TRBJ1-4; 10 bases align to TRBD1. V gave up 8 bases and J gave up 8 bases; unmatched junction bases: 5. The germline CDR1 and CDR2 sequences are GTSNPN and SVGIG (reference sequence). The CDR3 is 12 amino acids. The CDR3 coding sequence is TGTGCCGTAGGACAGGGGGGAGAAAAACTGTTTTTT. As protein: CAVGQGGEKLFF.

The chain carries TRBV14 and TRBJ1-1, with D possibly matching TRBD1 (5 bases). CDR3 size: 15 residues. Trimming took 1 base from V and 1 from J, leaving 10 bases between them. Germline loops: CDR1 SGHDN, CDR2 FVKESK. The CDR3 sequence is CASSQVGGGNTEAFF. DNA for the CDR3: TGTGCCAGCAGCCAAGTTGGGGGTGGGAACACTGAAGCTTTCTTT.

The V and J genes are TRBV20-1 and TRBJ2-7; 10 bases map to TRBD2. Germline V gene data show CDR1 as DFQATT and CDR2 as SNEGSKA (reference sequence). The CDR3 consists of 14 residues. V trimming: 6 bases; J trimming: 4 bases; junction bases outside the gene matches: 9. The CDR3 region is CSAHSGTSAYEQYF. In DNA form, the CDR3 reads TGCAGTGCGCACTCCGGGACTAGCGCTTACGAGCAGTACTTC.

This clonotype was picked up a small number of times. The chain carries TRBV20-1 and TRBJ1-1, with 10 bases matching TRBD1. Germline V gene lookup returns CDR1 DFQATT and CDR2 SNEGSKA (reference sequence). This CDR3 is built from 19 residues. Trimming removed 1 base from V and 4 bases from J; junction bases left unmatched: 18. The CDR3: CSARVGVGQGMISSTEAFF. For the CDR3, the DNA is TGCAGTGCTAGAGTGGGAGTGGGACAGGGGATGATCAGCTCCACTGAAGCTTTCTTT.

The chain is built from TRBV7-9 and TRBJ2-3; perhaps TRBD2 as D (6 bases). CDR1 is SEHNR, CDR2 FQNEAQ, per germline (reference sequence). The CDR3 contains 18 residues. The V and J ends lost 1 base and 5 bases respectively, with 22 bases between them. The CDR3 spells CASSLGFAGTLIGDTQYF. CDR3 DNA sequence: TGTGCCAGCAGCTTAGGGTTCGCCGGGACTCTCATCGGAGATACGCAGTATTTT.

This clonotype turned up a few times. The CDR3 protein is CSARWSLSWETQYF. For the CDR3, the DNA is TGCAGTGCTAGATGGTCCTTGAGTTGGGAGACCCAGTACTTC. J is TRBJ2-5 and V is TRBV20-1, with unresolved D. V lost 2 bases and J lost 5, with 15 bases in between. Looked up from germline, CDR1 is DFQATT and CDR2 is SNEGSKA (reference sequence). CDR3 length: 14 amino acids.

The J gene is TRBJ2-7, the V gene TRBV3-1; 11 bases fit TRBD2. The germline CDR1 and CDR2 sequences are LGHDT and YNNKEL (reference sequence). V gave up 1 base and J gave up 2 bases; unmatched junction bases: 16. There are 20 residues in the CDR3. The CDR3 here is CASSQVLPSGRPRPTYEQYF. In DNA, the CDR3 is TGTGCCAGCAGCCAAGTTTTGCCTAGCGGGAGGCCTAGGCCCACCTACGAGCAGTACTTC.